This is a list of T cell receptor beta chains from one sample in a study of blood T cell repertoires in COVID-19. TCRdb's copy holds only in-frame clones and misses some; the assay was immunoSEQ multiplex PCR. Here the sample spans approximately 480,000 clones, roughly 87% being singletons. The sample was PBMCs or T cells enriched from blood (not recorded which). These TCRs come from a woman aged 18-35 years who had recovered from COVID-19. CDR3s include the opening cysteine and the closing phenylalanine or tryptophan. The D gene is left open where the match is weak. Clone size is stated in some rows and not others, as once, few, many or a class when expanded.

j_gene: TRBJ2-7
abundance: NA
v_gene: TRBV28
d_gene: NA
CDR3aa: CASSLSTLWEQYF
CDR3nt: TGTGCCAGCAGTTTAAGCACCCTGTGGGAGCAGTACTTC

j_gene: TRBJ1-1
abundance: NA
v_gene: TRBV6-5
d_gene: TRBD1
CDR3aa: CASSRTGATEAFF
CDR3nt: TGTGCCAGCAGTAGGACAGGGGCTACTGAAGCTTTCTTT

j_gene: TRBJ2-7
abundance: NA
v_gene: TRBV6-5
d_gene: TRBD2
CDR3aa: CASSYSRGLEQYF
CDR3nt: TGTGCCAGCAGTTACTCGCGGGGGTTAGAGCAGTACTTC

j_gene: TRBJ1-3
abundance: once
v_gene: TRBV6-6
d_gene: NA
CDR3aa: CASSLIGRKGESSGNTIYF
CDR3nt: TGTGCCAGCAGCTTAATTGGGAGGAAAGGGGAGAGCTCTGGAAACACCATATATTTT

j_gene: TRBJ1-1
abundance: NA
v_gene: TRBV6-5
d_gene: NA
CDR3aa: CASTRGMNTEAFF
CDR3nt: TGTGCCAGCACTCGGGGGATGAACACTGAAGCTTTCTTT

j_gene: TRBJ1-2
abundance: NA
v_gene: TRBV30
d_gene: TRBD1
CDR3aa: CAWRADRGDGYTF
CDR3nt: TGTGCCTGGAGGGCGGACAGGGGGGATGGCTACACCTTC

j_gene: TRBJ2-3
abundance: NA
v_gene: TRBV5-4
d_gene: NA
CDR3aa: CASSLDRRSTDTQYF
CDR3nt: TGTGCCAGCAGCTTGGACAGAAGGAGCACAGATACGCAGTATTTT

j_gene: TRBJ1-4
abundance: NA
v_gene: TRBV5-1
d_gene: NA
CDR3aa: CASSLGAATNEKLFF
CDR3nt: TGCGCCAGCAGCTTGGGAGCTGCAACTAATGAAAAACTGTTTTTT

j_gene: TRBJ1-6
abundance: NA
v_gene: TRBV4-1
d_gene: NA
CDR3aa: CASSPGRWTDHNSPLHF
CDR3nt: TGCGCCAGCAGCCCGGGTAGGTGGACTGATCATAATTCACCCCTCCACTTT

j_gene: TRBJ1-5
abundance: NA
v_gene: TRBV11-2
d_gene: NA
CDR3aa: CASSLVDGLFLNQPQHF
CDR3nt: TGTGCCAGCAGCTTAGTCGACGGACTTTTCCTCAATCAGCCCCAGCATTTT

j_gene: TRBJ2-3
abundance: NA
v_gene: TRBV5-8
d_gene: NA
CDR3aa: CASSRAPGSQYF
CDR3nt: TGTGCCAGCAGCAGGGCACCGGGGTCGCAGTATTTT

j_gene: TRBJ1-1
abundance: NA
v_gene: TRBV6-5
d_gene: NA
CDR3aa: CASSPRTPGTEAFF
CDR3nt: TGTGCCAGCAGTCCCCGGACTCCGGGCACTGAAGCTTTCTTT

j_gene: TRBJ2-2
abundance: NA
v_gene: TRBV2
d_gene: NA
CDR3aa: CASSEIVNTGELFF
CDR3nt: TGTGCCAGCAGTGAAATAGTTAACACCGGGGAGCTGTTTTTT

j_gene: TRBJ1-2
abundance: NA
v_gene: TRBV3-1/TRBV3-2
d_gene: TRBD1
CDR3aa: CASSPHTGGLGGYTF
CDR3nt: TGTGCCAGCAGCCCACATACAGGGGGATTGGGTGGCTACACCTTC

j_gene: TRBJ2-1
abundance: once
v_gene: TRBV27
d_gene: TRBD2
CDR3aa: CATLVAGGRNEQFF
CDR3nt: TGTGCCACCCTCGTAGCGGGGGGCCGGAATGAGCAGTTCTTC

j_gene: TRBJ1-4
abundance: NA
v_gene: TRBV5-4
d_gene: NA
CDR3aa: CASSLGIGDAEKLFF
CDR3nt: TGTGCCAGCAGCTTGGGAATAGGGGATGCTGAAAAACTGTTTTTT

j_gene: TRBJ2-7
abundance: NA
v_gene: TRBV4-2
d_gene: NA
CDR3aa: CASSQAPDSTVYEQYF
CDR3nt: TGTGCCAGCAGCCAAGCCCCGGACTCGACCGTCTACGAGCAGTACTTC

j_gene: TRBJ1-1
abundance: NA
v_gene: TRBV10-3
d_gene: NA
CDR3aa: CAISADQGLDTEAFF
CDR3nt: TGTGCCATCAGTGCGGACCAGGGACTGGACACTGAAGCTTTCTTT

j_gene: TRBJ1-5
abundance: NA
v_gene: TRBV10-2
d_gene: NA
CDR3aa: CASKPTDFNQPQHF
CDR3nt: TGCGCCAGTAAACCGACTGACTTCAATCAGCCCCAGCATTTT

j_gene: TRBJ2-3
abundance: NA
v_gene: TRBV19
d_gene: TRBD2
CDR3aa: CASSIQLAGGQDADTQYF
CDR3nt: TGTGCCAGTAGTATCCAGCTAGCGGGGGGGCAAGATGCAGATACGCAGTATTTT

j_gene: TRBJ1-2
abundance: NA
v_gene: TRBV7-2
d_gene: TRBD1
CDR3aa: CASTPDRGLLYGYTF
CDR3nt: TGTGCCAGCACCCCAGACAGGGGGCTCCTCTATGGCTACACCTTC

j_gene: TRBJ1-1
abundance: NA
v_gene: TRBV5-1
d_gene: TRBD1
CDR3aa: CASSAKLTGSTEAFF
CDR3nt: TGCGCCAGCAGCGCGAAATTGACAGGGAGCACTGAAGCTTTCTTT

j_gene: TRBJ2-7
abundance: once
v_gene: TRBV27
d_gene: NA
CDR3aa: CASSAGQGSYEQYF
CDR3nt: TGTGCCAGCAGTGCAGGCCAGGGGTCCTACGAGCAGTACTTC

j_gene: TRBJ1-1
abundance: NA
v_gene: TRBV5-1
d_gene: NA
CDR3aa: CASKESIAAEAFF
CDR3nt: TGCGCCAGCAAGGAGTCCATAGCCGCTGAAGCTTTCTTT

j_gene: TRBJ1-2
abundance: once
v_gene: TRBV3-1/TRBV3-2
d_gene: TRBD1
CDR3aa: CASSLTGGGYTF
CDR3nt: TGTGCCAGCAGCCTGACAGGGGGAGGCTACACCTTC

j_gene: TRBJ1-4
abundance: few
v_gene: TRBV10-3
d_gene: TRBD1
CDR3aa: CATKPQGANEKLFF
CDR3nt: TGTGCCACCAAACCACAGGGGGCAAACGAAAAACTGTTTTTT

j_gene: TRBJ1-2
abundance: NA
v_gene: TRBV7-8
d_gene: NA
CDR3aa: CASSIQGFRGYTF
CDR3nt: TGTGCCAGCAGCATACAGGGATTTCGGGGCTACACCTTC

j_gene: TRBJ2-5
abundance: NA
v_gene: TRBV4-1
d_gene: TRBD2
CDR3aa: CASSPLVGLAGGFRETQYF
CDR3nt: TGCGCCAGCAGCCCCCTCGTGGGACTAGCGGGGGGGTTTCGAGAGACCCAGTACTTC